The entry that follows covers one TCR beta chain sequence. The antigen remains unidentified. Between the trimmed V and J ends, which lost 6 bases and 1 base, there was a span of 13 bases. This CDR3 has 16 amino acids. CDR1 is MNHEY and CDR2 is SMNVEV in the germline V gene (reference sequence). Naive CD8 isolation took CD45RO-negative cells positively selected for CCR7 and excluded terminally differentiated effector memory CD45RA+ cells. Only Caucasian adults living in Nashville, Tennessee made up the donor group. Genomic DNA of each subset was evenly split across several immunoSEQ plates. Method: immunoSEQ multiplex PCR; TCRdb's copy keeps in-frame clones and lacks some. The top ten clones hold over 0.1% of a sample with around 600,000 clones, 85% to 95% of them seen once. This entry is derived from a study of shared clonotypes between healthy human individuals. Study observations and caveats: Approximately 5% of naive CD4 clonotypes were shared across four donors.

Sample: naive CD8+ T cells sorted from blood. The clonotype comes from a woman under 40 in good health. The V gene is TRBV27, the J gene TRBJ2-6, with a tentative D call TRBD2 (5 bases). The CDR3 here is CASRKGVMSGANVLTF. The DNA for the CDR3 is TGTGCCAGCAGGAAGGGAGTCATGTCTGGGGCCAACGTCCTGACTTTC.